Listed below are T cell receptor beta chains from one sample, sequenced in a study of T-cell memory formation after mild COVID-19. TCRdb processed the 5' RACE reads anew with MiXCR; each CDR3 protein has one entry. The sample carries around 390,000 distinct CDR3 sequences, about a sixth recorded once. Specimen: PBMCs or a T cell subset sorted from them (not recorded which). These receptors all come from a man aged 18 to 29 who had mild COVID-19 (a few samples of this study predate the infection). Cell type and time point are not known. Each CDR3 is given with its conserved first and last residue. Each record gives: clone size, D gene, V gene, J gene, CDR3 DNA, CDR3 protein. A D gene is named only where the DNA matches it firmly. Clone size is shown for a subset of rows, as once, few, many or a class of expanded clone.

size: many
D: TRBD2
V: TRBV25-1
J: TRBJ2-1
DNA: TGTGCCAGCAGTGAGGGAACTAGCGCTTCGGTGGACAATGAGCAGTTCTTC
CDR3: CASSEGTSASVDNEQFF

size: few
D: TRBD2
V: TRBV20-1
J: TRBJ2-5
DNA: TGCAGTAGCGGGGGCACGTGGGAGACCCAGTACTTC
CDR3: CSSGGTWETQYF

size: .
D: .
V: TRBV5-1
J: TRBJ1-1
DNA: TGCGCCAGCAGCTTGAGGCAACAATCCTCTGAAGCTTTCTTT
CDR3: CASSLRQQSSEAFF

size: few
D: TRBD1
V: TRBV7-2
J: TRBJ1-6
DNA: TGTGCCAGCAGCTTACCGACAGGGCTACCCTCACCCCTCCACTTT
CDR3: CASSLPTGLPSPLHF

size: .
D: .
V: TRBV28
J: TRBJ2-5
DNA: TGTGCCAGCAGACTTACGGAGACCCAGTACTTC
CDR3: CASRLTETQYF

size: few
D: .
V: TRBV4-3
J: TRBJ1-1
DNA: TGCGCCAGCAGCCAAGATCTCGCACGGGGAAACACTGAAGCTTTCTTT
CDR3: CASSQDLARGNTEAFF

size: few
D: TRBD1
V: TRBV19
J: TRBJ1-1
DNA: TGTGCCAGTAAGGGGGCTTTGGGCACTGAAGCTTTCTTT
CDR3: CASKGALGTEAFF

size: .
D: TRBD2
V: TRBV6-2/TRBV6-3
J: TRBJ2-5
DNA: TGTGCCAGCAGTCCACAGGTTGGACTAGCGGTTCAAGAGACCCAGTACTTC
CDR3: CASSPQVGLAVQETQYF

size: few
D: .
V: TRBV5-1
J: TRBJ1-5
DNA: TGCGCCAGCAGCTTGGCGGGGAATAGCAATCAGCCCCAGCATTTT
CDR3: CASSLAGNSNQPQHF

size: many
D: .
V: TRBV4-3
J: TRBJ2-1
DNA: TGCGCCAGCAGCCAAGATATAAGGGTAAATGAGCAGTTCTTC
CDR3: CASSQDIRVNEQFF